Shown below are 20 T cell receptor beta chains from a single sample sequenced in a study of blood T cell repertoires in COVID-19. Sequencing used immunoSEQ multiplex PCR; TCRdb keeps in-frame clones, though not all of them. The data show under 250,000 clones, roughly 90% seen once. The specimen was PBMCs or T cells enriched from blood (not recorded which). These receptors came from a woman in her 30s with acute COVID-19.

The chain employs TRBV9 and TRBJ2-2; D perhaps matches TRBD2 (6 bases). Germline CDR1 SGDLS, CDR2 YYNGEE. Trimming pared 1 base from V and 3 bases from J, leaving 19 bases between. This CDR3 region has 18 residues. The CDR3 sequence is CASSVPPPGEYDTGELFF. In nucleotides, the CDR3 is TGTGCCAGCAGCGTACCCCCCCCGGGGGAATATGACACCGGGGAGCTGTTTTTT.

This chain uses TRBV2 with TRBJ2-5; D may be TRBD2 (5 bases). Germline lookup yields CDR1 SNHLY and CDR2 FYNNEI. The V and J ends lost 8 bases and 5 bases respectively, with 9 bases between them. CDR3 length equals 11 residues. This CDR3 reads CASASGETQYF. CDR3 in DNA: TGTGCCAGCGCCTCGGGGGAGACCCAGTACTTC.

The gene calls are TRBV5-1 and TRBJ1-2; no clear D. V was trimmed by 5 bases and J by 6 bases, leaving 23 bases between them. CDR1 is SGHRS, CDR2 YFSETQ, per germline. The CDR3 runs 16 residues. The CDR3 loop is CASRKNFVEAADGYTF. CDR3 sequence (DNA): TGCGCCAGCAGAAAAAATTTCGTAGAGGCCGCAGATGGCTACACCTTC. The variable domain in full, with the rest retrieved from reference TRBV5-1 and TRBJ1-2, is KAGVTQTPRYLIKTRGQQVTLSCSPISGHRSVSWYQQTPGQGLQFLFEYFSETQRNKGNFPGRFSGRQFSNSRSEMNVSTLELGDSALYLCASRKNFVEAADGYTFGSGTRLTVV.

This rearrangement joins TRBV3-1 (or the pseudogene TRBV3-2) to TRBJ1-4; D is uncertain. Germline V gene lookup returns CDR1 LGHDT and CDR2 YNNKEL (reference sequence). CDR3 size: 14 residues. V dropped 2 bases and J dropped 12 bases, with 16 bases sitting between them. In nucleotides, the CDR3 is TGTGCCAGCAGCCAAATACCTAGAGCGTTCCAACTGTTTTTT. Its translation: CASSQIPRAFQLFF.

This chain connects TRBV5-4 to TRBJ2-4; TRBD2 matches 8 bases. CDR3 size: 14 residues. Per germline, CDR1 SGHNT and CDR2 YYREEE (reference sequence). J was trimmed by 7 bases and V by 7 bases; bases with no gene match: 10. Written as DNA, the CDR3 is TGTGCCAGCTCCCCAGAAGCGGGGGAGAACATTCAGTACTTC. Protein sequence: CASSPEAGENIQYF.

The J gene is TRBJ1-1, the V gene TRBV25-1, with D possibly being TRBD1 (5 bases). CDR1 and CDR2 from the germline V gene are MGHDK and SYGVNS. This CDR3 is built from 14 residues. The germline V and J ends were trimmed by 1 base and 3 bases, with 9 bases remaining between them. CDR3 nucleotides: TGTGCCAGCAGTGAATTCCTAGGGGACACTGAAGCTTTCTTT. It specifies CASSEFLGDTEAFF.

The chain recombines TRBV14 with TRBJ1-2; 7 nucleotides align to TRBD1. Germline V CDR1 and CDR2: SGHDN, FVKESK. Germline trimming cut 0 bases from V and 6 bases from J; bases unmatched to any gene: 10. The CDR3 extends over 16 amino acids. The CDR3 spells CASSQEWRGQWNGYTF. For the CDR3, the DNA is TGTGCCAGCAGCCAAGAGTGGAGGGGGCAATGGAATGGCTACACCTTC.

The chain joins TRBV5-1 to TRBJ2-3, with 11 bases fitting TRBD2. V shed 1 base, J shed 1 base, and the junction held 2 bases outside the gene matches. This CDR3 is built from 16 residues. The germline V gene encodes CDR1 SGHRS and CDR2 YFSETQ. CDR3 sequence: CASSLTSGGRTDTQYF. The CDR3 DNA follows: TGCGCCAGCAGCTTGACTAGCGGGGGACGCACAGATACGCAGTATTTT.

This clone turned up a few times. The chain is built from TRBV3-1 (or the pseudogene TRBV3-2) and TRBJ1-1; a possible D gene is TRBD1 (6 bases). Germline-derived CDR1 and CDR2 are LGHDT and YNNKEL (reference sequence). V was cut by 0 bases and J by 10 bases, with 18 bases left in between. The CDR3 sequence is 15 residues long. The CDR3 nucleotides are TGTGCCAGCAGCCAAGATCCCTCCTACAGGGTTCGAGCTTTCTTT. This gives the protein CASSQDPSYRVRAFF.

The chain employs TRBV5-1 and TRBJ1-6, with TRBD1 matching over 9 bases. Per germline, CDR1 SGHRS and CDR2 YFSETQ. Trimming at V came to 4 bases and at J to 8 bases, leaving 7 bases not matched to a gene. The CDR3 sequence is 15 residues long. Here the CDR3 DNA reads TGCGCCAGCAGCCCCACAGGGGGCGGGGATTCACCCCTCCACTTT. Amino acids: CASSPTGGGDSPLHF.

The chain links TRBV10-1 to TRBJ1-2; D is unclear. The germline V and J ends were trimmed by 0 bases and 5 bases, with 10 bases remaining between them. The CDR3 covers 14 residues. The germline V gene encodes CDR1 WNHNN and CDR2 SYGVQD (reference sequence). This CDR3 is CASSESTAGYGYTF. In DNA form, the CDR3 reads TGCGCCAGCAGTGAGTCCACGGCAGGATATGGCTACACCTTC.

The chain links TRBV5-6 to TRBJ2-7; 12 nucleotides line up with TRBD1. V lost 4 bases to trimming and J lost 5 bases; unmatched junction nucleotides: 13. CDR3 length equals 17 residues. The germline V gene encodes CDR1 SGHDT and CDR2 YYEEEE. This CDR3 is CASSAIYTGTGGDEQYF. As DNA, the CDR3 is TGTGCCAGCAGCGCGATATACACCGGGACAGGGGGCGACGAGCAGTACTTC.

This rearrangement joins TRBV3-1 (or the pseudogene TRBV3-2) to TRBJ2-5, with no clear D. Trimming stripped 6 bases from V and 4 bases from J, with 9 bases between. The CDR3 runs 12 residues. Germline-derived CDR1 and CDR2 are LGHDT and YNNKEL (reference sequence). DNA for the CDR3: TGTGCCAGCAGGGCACCAAGAGAGACCCAGTACTTC. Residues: CASRAPRETQYF.

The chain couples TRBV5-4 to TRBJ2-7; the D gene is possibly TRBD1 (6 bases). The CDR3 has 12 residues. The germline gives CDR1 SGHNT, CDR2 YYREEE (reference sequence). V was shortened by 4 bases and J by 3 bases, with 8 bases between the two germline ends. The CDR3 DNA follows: TGTGCCAGCAGCCGGACAGACTACGAGCAGTACTTC. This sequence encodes CASSRTDYEQYF.

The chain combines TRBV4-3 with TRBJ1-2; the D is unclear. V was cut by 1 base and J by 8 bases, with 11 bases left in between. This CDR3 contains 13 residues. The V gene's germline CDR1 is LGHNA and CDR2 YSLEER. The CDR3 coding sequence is TGCGCCAGCAGCCAAGTGGTAGGCGGGGGCTACACCTTC. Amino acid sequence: CASSQVVGGGYTF.

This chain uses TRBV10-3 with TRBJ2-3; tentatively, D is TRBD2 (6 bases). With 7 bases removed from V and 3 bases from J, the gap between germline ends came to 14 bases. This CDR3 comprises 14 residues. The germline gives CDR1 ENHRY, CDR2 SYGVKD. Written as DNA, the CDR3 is TGTGCCATCATGAACCCGGGGGTGACAGATACGCAGTATTTT. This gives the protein CAIMNPGVTDTQYF.

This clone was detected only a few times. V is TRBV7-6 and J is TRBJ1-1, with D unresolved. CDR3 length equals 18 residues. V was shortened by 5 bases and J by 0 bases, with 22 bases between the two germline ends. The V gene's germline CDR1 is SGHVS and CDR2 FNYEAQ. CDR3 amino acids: CASSTPSRGRSLNTEAFF. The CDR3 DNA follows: TGTGCCAGCAGCACCCCCAGCCGTGGGAGGTCATTGAACACTGAAGCTTTCTTT.

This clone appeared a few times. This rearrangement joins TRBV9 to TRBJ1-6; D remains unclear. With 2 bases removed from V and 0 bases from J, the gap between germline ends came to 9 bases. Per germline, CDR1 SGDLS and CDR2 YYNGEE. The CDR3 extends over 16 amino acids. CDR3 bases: TGTGCCAGCAGCGTGGGAGAGGCCTCCTATAATTCACCCCTCCACTTT. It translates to CASSVGEASYNSPLHF.

CDR3 bases: TGTGCCAGTAGTATCGATTGGCGGACAGGGAACTATGGCTACACCTTC. Translating it yields CASSIDWRTGNYGYTF. The chain carries TRBV19 and TRBJ1-2, with 8 nucleotides matching TRBD1. This CDR3 is 16 amino acids long. V was clipped by 3 bases and J by 2 bases; unmatched bases: 8. Looked up from germline, CDR1 is LNHDA and CDR2 is SQIVND (reference sequence).

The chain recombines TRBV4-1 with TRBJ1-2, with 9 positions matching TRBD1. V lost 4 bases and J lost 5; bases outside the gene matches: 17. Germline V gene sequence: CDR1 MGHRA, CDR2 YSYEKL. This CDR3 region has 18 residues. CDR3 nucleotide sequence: TGCGCCAGCAGCCGATTACCGGGACAGGGAGGATTTTTATATGGCTACACCTTC. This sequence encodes CASSRLPGQGGFLYGYTF.